This T cell receptor beta chain comes out of a study of lymphopenia after photon versus proton radiotherapy. Study results and caveats: After the lymphocyte nadir, photon-treated repertoires showed oligoclonal expansion, especially of CD8+ Temra cells.

Regarding this clone: Its antigen is unknown.

The protocol was immunoSEQ multiplex PCR, while the TCRdb copy is restricted to in-frame clones and leaves out a portion. The repertoire holds about 22,000 clones, with about 90% as singletons. The CDR3 is 13 residues long. V was shortened by 5 bases and J by 7 bases, with 12 bases between the two germline ends. Germline V lookup: CDR1 MDHEN, CDR2 SYDVKM. Sequencing was performed on peripheral blood, taken from a patient treated with proton-based radiotherapy. The rearrangement links TRBV28 to TRBJ2-1; D not resolved. This clonotype originated in a woman aged 65 to 85 with pancreatic cancer. Some clones in this sample may be carry-over from other donors' samples. The CDR3 loop reads CASSQTATNEQFF. CDR3 nucleotides: TGTGCCAGCAGTCAGACTGCTACAAATGAGCAGTTCTTC.